This T cell receptor beta chain was sequenced for a study of graft-versus-host responses after intestinal transplantation. As for the study in general: Each of the recipients got a multivisceral, liver-intestinal, or isolated intestinal transplant. Each recipient received anti-thymocyte globulin induction, then tacrolimus and steroids for approximately 3 years.

V lost 6 bases to trimming and J lost 4 bases, with 12 bases between them. This CDR3 is 13 amino acids long. Germline loops: CDR1 SGHNT, CDR2 YENEEA. A remark on this clone: Its antigen is as yet unknown.

Measured with immunoSEQ multiplex PCR; TCRdb has only the in-frame clones, and not every one. The table lists about 90,000 clones, 94% of them singletons. Study-wide findings and caveats: Early post-transplant HvG declines showed an association with peak circulating GvH clone levels. GvH clonotypes were identified within recipient marrow, with a subset emerging first in ileum or blood.

The sequenced sample was unstimulated CD4+ T cells sorted from spleen or lymph node cells, obtained before transplant. This TCR was sampled from a human donor who was the organ donor for an intestinal transplant. The rearrangement uses TRBV11-3 and TRBJ1-1; possible D gene TRBD1, 6 bases. The CDR3 reads CASRSGDATEAFF. The DNA of the CDR3 is TGTGCCAGCAGGTCAGGGGACGCCACTGAAGCTTTCTTT.